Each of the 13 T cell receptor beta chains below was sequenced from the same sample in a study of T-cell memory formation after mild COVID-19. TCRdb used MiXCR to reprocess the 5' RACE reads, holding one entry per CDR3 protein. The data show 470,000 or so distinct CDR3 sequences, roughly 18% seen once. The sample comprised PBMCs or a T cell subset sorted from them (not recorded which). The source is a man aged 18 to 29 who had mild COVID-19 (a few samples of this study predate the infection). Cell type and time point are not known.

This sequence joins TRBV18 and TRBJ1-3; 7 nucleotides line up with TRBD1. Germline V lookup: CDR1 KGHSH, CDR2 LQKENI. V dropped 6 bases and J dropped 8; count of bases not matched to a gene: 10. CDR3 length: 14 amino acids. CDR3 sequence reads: CASSPPGQSHTIYF. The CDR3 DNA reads TGTGCCAGCTCGCCTCCGGGACAGTCCCACACCATATATTTT.

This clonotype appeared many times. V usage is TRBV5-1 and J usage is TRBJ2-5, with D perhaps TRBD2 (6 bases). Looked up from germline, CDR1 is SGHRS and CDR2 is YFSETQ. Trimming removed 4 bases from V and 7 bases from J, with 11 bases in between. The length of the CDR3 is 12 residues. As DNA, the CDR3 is TGCGCCAGCAGCCCCCCCGGGGGGACCCAGTACTTC. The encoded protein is CASSPPGGTQYF.

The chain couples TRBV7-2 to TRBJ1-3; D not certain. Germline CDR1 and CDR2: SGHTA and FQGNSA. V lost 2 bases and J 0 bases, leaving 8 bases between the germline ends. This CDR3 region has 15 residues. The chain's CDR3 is CASSLSSSSGNTIYF. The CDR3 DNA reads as TGTGCCAGCAGCTTAAGCAGCAGCTCTGGAAACACCATATATTTT.

The CDR3 DNA is TGTGCCAGCGGACGATCCGCCAAGGAACTTAGCTACGAGCAGTACTTC. It specifies CASGRSAKELSYEQYF. V usage is TRBV6-5 and J usage is TRBJ2-7; no reliable D call. Germline loops: CDR1 MNHEY, CDR2 SVGAGI. This CDR3 contains 16 residues. Trimming removed 8 bases from V and 3 bases from J, with 23 bases in between.

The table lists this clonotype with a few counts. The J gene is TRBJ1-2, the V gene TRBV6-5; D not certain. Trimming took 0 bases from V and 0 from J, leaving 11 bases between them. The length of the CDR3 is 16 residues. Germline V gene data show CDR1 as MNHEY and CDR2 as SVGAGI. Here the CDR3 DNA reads TGTGCCAGCAGTTACTCGGCTTTGGGGACTAACTATGGCTACACCTTC. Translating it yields CASSYSALGTNYGYTF.

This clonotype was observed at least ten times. Here the CDR3 DNA reads TGTGCCAGCTCACCACCGAGGGGAGAGCAGTTCTTC. Protein product: CASSPPRGEQFF. The V and J genes are TRBV18 and TRBJ2-1; D may be TRBD1 or TRBD2 (5 bases each). The CDR3 is 12 amino acids. The germline V and J ends were trimmed by 0 bases and 10 bases, with 7 bases remaining between them. Germline V gene data show CDR1 as KGHSH and CDR2 as LQKENI.

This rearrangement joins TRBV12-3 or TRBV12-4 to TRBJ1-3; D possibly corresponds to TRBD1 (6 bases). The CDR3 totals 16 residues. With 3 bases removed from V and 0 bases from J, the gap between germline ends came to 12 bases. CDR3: CASSFDRLSSGNTIYF. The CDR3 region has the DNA TGTGCCAGCAGTTTCGACAGGCTGAGCTCTGGAAACACCATATATTTT.

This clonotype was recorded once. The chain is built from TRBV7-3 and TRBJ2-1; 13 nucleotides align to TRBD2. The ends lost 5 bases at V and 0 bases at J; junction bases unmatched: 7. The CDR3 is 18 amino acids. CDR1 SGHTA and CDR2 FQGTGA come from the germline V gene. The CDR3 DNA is TGTGCCAGCAGCCGCGGGACTAGCGGGGCTAGCTCCTACAATGAGCAGTTCTTC. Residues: CASSRGTSGASSYNEQFF.

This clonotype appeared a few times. CDR3 sequence: CATSKLGTPGSGELFF. The CDR3 nucleotides read TGTGCCACCAGCAAATTAGGGACCCCCGGCTCCGGGGAGCTGTTTTTT. V is TRBV15 and J is TRBJ2-2; D possibly uses TRBD1 or TRBD2 (5 bases each). Between the trimmed V and J ends, which lost 4 bases and 6 bases, there was a span of 18 bases. The germline V gene has CDR1 LNHNV and CDR2 YYDKDF (reference sequence). This CDR3 contains 16 residues.

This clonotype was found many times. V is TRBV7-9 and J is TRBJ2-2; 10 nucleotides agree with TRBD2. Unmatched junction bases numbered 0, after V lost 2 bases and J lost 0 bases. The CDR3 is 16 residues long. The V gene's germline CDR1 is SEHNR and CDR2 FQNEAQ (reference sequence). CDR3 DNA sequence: TGTGCCAGCAGCTTAAGCGGGGGGGCGAACACCGGGGAGCTGTTTTTT. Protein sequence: CASSLSGGANTGELFF.

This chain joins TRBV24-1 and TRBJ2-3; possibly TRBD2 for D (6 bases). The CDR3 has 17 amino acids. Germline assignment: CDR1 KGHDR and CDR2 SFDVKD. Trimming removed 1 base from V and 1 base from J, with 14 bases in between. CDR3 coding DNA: TGTGCCACCAGTGATTTCAGGCGGGGAGCGGGCACAGATACGCAGTATTTT. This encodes CATSDFRRGAGTDTQYF.

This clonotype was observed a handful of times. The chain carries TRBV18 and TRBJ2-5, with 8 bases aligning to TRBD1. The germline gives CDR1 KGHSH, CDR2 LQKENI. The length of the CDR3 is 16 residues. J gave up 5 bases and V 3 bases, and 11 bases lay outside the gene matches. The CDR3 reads CASSPLPGQGVETQYF. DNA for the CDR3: TGTGCCAGCTCACCTCTTCCAGGACAGGGAGTGGAGACCCAGTACTTC.

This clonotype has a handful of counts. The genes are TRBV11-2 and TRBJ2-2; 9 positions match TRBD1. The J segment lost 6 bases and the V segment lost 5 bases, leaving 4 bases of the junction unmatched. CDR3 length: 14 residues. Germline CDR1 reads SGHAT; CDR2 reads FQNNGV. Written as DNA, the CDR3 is TGTGCCAGCAGCCCCCGACAGGGGGCCGGGGAGCTGTTTTTT. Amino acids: CASSPRQGAGELFF.